This T cell receptor beta chain was captured in a study of blood T cell repertoires in COVID-19. Looking at the study overall: Specimens from acute and convalescent COVID-19 originated in the United States, Italy and Spain. Sources were T cells, B-cell-depleted T cells, or PBMCs; the material itself was cDNA or gDNA.

As handled by the study authors: Estimation of nucleated cell counts was performed using reference gene primer amplification. Profiling relied on immunoSEQ multiplex PCR, and the TCRdb table lists in-frame clones only, not all of them. The V and J calls and clone size were taken over from that table, and D and trimming were inferred from the DNA. Of 20,000 to 30,000 clones listed, approximately 86% are singletons. The CDR3 has 13 residues. The V segment lost 4 bases and the J segment 9 bases; nucleotides outside the gene matches: 5. Germline CDR1 LNHDA, CDR2 SQIVND (reference sequence). The gene calls are TRBV19 and TRBJ1-5; 8 bases align to TRBD1. Material for sequencing was peripheral blood. The source is a human donor in a cohort sampled during active COVID-19. In nucleotides, the CDR3 is TGTGCCAGTAGTAGACAGGGGTTTCCGCCCCAGCATTTT. This gives the protein CASSRQGFPPQHF.